This T cell receptor (beta chain) is from a study of cytomegalovirus exposure and HLA in healthy donors. Overall study results and limits: In presence/absence analyses, roughly uniform sequencing depth across donors was assumed. Most CMV-associated TCR beta chains were later found to appear HLA-restricted. Analysis was performed later, and it showed HLA-associated TCR beta chains to be more clonally expanded than equally common others.

This CDR3 is built from 14 residues. J gave up 4 bases and V 0 bases, and 2 bases lay outside the gene matches. Looked up from germline, CDR1 is MNHEY and CDR2 is SVGAGI. The PCR had 60 Vbeta and 13 Jbeta primers. The data were produced by immunoSEQ multiplex PCR, yet TCRdb's version contains in-frame clones alone and is incomplete. This table holds 45,000 to 60,000 clones. On this clone itself: Its antigen is currently unknown.

This rearrangement joins TRBV6-5 to TRBJ1-2; 7 nucleotides agree with TRBD1. Sequenced: PBMCs. The TCR comes from a woman between 35 and 50 years old in good health and CMV-seronegative. The CDR3 nucleotides read TGTGCCAGCAGTTACTCCGGACAGGTCTATGGCTACACCTTC. Protein product: CASSYSGQVYGYTF.